The T cell receptor beta chain under discussion was sequenced for a study of identical twins. On this clonotype itself: Its antigen remains unknown.

MiXCR, applied by TCRdb to the 5' RACE reads, yields one record per CDR3 protein. The table has around 490,000 distinct CDR3 sequences, approximately 20% seen once; the top ten hold roughly 0.5%. Whole-study findings and limits: Within beta out-of-frame sequences, the excess sharing observed between twins was weaker. Among out-of-frame alpha sequences shared by twins, low generation probability occurred in excess. Part of the zero-insertion signal could reflect confounding by invariant MAIT and iNKT cells. The models gave estimates that fell short of the out-of-frame TCR alpha sharing seen in monozygotic twins.

The data were also submitted as part of a second study, on yellow fever vaccine responses in identical twins.

The material sequenced was CD4+ T cells sorted from blood. The receptor was derived from a woman in her late teens or twenties in good health.

CDR3 amino acids: CASSLARLAGVTGELFF. CDR3 bases: TGTGCCAGCAGTTTGGCTCGACTAGCGGGGGTCACCGGGGAGCTGTTTTTT. This chain links TRBV12-3 or TRBV12-4 with TRBJ2-2, with 12 bases lining up with TRBD2. CDR3 size: 17 residues. Losses at the gene ends were 3 bases for V and 4 bases for J; bases not matched to a gene: 6.